This TCR beta chain derives from a study of blood T cell repertoires in COVID-19 (dated by TCRdb to 2019 to 2021). General notes on the study: The collaborator samples originated in the United States, Italy and Spain and spanned the acute and convalescent phases of COVID-19. The sample metadata nearly always contained a de-identified subject ID, COVID-19 status, age in years and sex. The material from the prospective study consisted of cDNA or gDNA derived from T cells, B-cell-depleted T cells, or PBMCs. Subjects who had been exposed to COVID-19, were actively infected with it, or had recovered from it provided the deeply sampled blood TCRbeta repertoires that made up the dataset. Samples were obtained from the ongoing ImmuneRACE study (first 160 participants) and from 1,254 subjects provided by 6 global collaborators. HLA class I and class II types, where available, came from metadata supplied by the sample provider rather than from assay-based typing. A freely available public database, intended as a resource for researchers studying the immune response to SARS-CoV-2, is where the repertoires were released. The study at large found these results: How much clinical and demographic metadata was included differed by source and by participant, and the metadata was provided uncurated.

At one collaborating source in Seattle, patients were enrolled during active infection and were followed longitudinally through the course of disease. The collaborating institutions used their own protocols to collect whole blood in K2EDTA tubes. For TCRbeta analysis, collaborators shipped samples as frozen whole blood, isolated PBMCs, or DNA extracted from either of those sample types. Note on this clone: Its antigen remains unidentified. Base qualities are not at hand, and no much larger clone is one base apart.

The immunoSEQ Assay, a bias-controlled multiplex PCR, was used to amplify TCRbeta CDR3 regions from genomic DNA. Per the original workflow: The number of nucleated cells in each sample was estimated from the amplification of reference gene primers within the assay. Sequence reads were collapsed and filtered to measure the absolute abundance of every unique TCRbeta CDR3 rearrangement. For each sample, productive Simpson clonality was calculated as the square root of Simpson's diversity index across productive rearrangements. Held by TCRdb, this immuneACCESS table contains in-frame sequences only and omits some clones. Under half of the omission traces to an unresolved V gene where checked; the cause of the rest is unknown. The V and J calls and clone size were taken over from that table, and D and trimming were inferred from the DNA. Counted in this sample were a few hundred thousand clones; around 89% of them appeared once. Approximately 2.3% of the sample lies in the top ten.

This receptor was identified in a woman aged 55-70 years with COVID-19, enrolled during active disease. Material: peripheral blood.

The CDR3 protein: CASSRQGPYGYTF. The bases are TGTGCCAGCAGCCGACAGGGTCCCTATGGCTACACCTTC. This chain is built from TRBV6-5 and TRBJ1-2, with TRBD1 matching 7 junction bases. The CDR3 numbers 13 residues from cysteine through phenylalanine. This entry keeps only the CDR3 DNA: 39 bases, framed from base 1. The germline V gene provides CDR1 MNHEY and CDR2 SVGAGI. V is pruned by 6 bases and J by 4 bases, leaving 5 bases of the junction without a gene match.